This T cell receptor beta chain was observed in a study of blood T cell repertoires in COVID-19. Study background: Both acute and convalescent COVID-19 samples were obtained from the United States, Italy and Spain. From T cells, B-cell-depleted T cells, or PBMCs came the material, which was cDNA or gDNA.

The CDR3 length is 14 residues. The V end was cut by 5 bases, the J end by 1 base, with 11 bases between. Per germline, CDR1 SNHLY and CDR2 FYNNEI. Original data processing: It was from reference gene primer amplification that nucleated cell counts were estimated. Here immunoSEQ multiplex PCR was the method, and the copy in TCRdb shows in-frame clones only, minus some. That table gives V, J and clone size, and the DNA gave D and trimming. The sample lists roughly 80,000 clones, 83% occurring once. What was sequenced was peripheral blood. The chain carries TRBV2 and TRBJ1-1, with D hard to call. The sequence was obtained from a woman of 80 years or more with acute or convalescent COVID-19. Written as DNA, the CDR3 is TGTGCCAGCAGTCAAGAGACACCGAACACTGAAGCTTTCTTT. It translates to CASSQETPNTEAFF.